The 31 T cell receptor beta chains given below trace back to one sample, sequenced in a study of cytomegalovirus exposure and HLA in healthy donors. The PCR had 60 Vbeta and 13 Jbeta primers. This table comes from immunoSEQ multiplex PCR, and its TCRdb copy is limited to in-frame clones, with some not included. The repertoire includes 81,000 or so clones, 77% of them detected once, and 2.5% to 3.5% sits in the top ten. Material: PBMCs. These receptors were obtained from a man in his forties or fifties in good health and CMV-seropositive.

V gene TRBV14 combines with J gene TRBJ2-7; D gene unclear. The V and J ends lost 4 bases and 2 bases respectively, with 12 bases between them. Germline CDR1 reads SGHDN; CDR2 reads FVKESK. The CDR3 totals 14 residues. The CDR3 sequence: CASSPRVDTYEQYF. The CDR3 coding sequence is TGTGCCAGCAGCCCCCGTGTAGACACCTACGAGCAGTACTTC.

The chain has TRBV15 and TRBJ2-4; 8 bases align to TRBD1. Germline values: CDR1 LNHNV, CDR2 YYDKDF (reference sequence). J gave up 0 bases and V 2 bases, and 3 bases lay outside the gene matches. The CDR3 contains 16 residues. The CDR3 bases are TGTGCCACCAGCAGAACAGGGGGTCTAGCCAAAAACATTCAGTACTTC. It specifies CATSRTGGLAKNIQYF.

The V and J genes are TRBV6-5 and TRBJ1-1; 7 bases match TRBD1. With V trimmed by 8 bases and J by 0 bases, 3 bases remained unmatched. The CDR3 runs to 13 residues. CDR1 MNHEY and CDR2 SVGAGI come from the germline V gene. CDR3 sequence (DNA): TGTGCCAGCGGGACAGCGATGAACACTGAAGCTTTCTTT. This gives the protein CASGTAMNTEAFF.

The chain combines TRBV6-6 with TRBJ2-3, with D perhaps TRBD1 (5 bases). The CDR3 contains 15 residues. The V end lost 7 bases, the J end lost 2 bases, and 16 bases lay between the germline ends. The germline V gene has CDR1 MNHNY and CDR2 SVGAGI (reference sequence). The CDR3 loop reads CASIRQRLNTDTQYF. The CDR3, as DNA: TGTGCCAGCATACGACAGAGGCTTAACACAGATACGCAGTATTTT.

The J gene is TRBJ2-7, the V gene TRBV10-3, with D tentatively TRBD2 (6 bases). Germline CDR1 and CDR2: ENHRY and SYGVKD. The CDR3 extends over 13 amino acids. The ends were cut back, 0 bases at V and 3 bases at J, with 6 bases in the middle. The CDR3: CAISESRDYEQYF. In DNA, the CDR3 is TGTGCCATCAGTGAGTCGCGGGACTACGAGCAGTACTTC.

J is TRBJ2-3 and V is TRBV11-2; D is perhaps TRBD1 (6 bases). Deletions cut 1 base from V and 3 bases from J, with 8 bases between. The CDR3 has 14 amino acids. Germline V CDR1 and CDR2: SGHAT, FQNNGV. CDR3 nucleotides: TGTGCCAGCAGCTTAGTGAGGGGGACAGATACGCAGTATTTT. It specifies CASSLVRGTDTQYF.

The rearrangement joins TRBV7-6 to TRBJ2-3; maybe TRBD2 (5 bases). The CDR3 sequence is 16 residues long. Between the trimmed V and J ends, which lost 0 bases and 0 bases, there was a span of 10 bases. Germline CDR1 reads SGHVS; CDR2 reads FNYEAQ. The CDR3 reads CASSLAGVVSTDTQYF. CDR3 nucleotides: TGTGCCAGCAGCTTAGCGGGAGTTGTTAGCACAGATACGCAGTATTTT.

The chain employs TRBV30 and TRBJ2-5, with 10 bases that match TRBD2. This CDR3 has 17 residues. With 2 bases clipped from V and 1 base from J, the junction kept 10 bases outside the gene matches. Germline CDR1 and CDR2: GTSNPN and SVGIG (reference sequence). The CDR3 loop is CAWSISRSSGSQETQYF. The CDR3 coding sequence is TGTGCCTGGAGTATTAGTAGGTCTAGCGGGAGCCAAGAGACCCAGTACTTC.

V is TRBV14 and J is TRBJ1-2; D is uncertain. V was trimmed by 2 bases and J by 1 base, leaving 5 bases between them. There are 13 residues in the CDR3. CDR1 SGHDN and CDR2 FVKESK come from the germline V gene. Here the CDR3 reads CASSQRYNYGYTF. The CDR3, as DNA: TGTGCCAGCAGCCAACGCTATAACTATGGCTACACCTTC.

The chain carries TRBV7-2 and TRBJ2-1; D gene uncertain. The CDR3 has 17 amino acids. V lost 0 bases, J lost 1 base, and 13 bases lay in between. Germline CDR1 and CDR2: SGHTA and FQGNSA. For the CDR3, the DNA is TGTGCCAGCAGCTTAGCAAGCGATTATAGATCCTACAATGAGCAGTTCTTC. Translation gives CASSLASDYRSYNEQFF.

This chain links TRBV5-1 with TRBJ2-2, with a weak D call TRBD2 (6 bases). The germline V and J ends were trimmed by 3 bases and 5 bases, with 11 bases remaining between them. Germline V lookup: CDR1 SGHRS, CDR2 YFSETQ. The CDR3 has 14 residues. In DNA form, the CDR3 reads TGCGCCAGCAGCTCGACTAGAGCAACCGGGGAGCTGTTTTTT. It codes for CASSSTRATGELFF.

The chain combines TRBV10-3 with TRBJ2-7, with a weak D call TRBD1 (7 bases). The V gene's germline CDR1 is ENHRY and CDR2 SYGVKD. V was pared by 10 bases and J by 3 bases, with 19 bases between. The CDR3 runs 14 residues. This CDR3 is CATLGGTENYEQYF. As DNA, the CDR3 is TGTGCCACCCTAGGGGGGACAGAAAACTACGAGCAGTACTTC.

The genes are TRBV5-1 and TRBJ1-1; tentatively, D is TRBD1 (6 bases). The V end lost 5 bases, the J end lost 3 bases, and 8 bases lay between the germline ends. The CDR3 runs to 12 residues. Germline V gene data show CDR1 as SGHRS and CDR2 as YFSETQ. In DNA, the CDR3 is TGCGCCAGCAGGCGGGGGCACACTGAAGCTTTCTTT. This sequence encodes CASRRGHTEAFF. Using reference TRBV5-1 and TRBJ1-1 for the parts outside the CDR3, the full variable domain is KAGVTQTPRYLIKTRGQQVTLSCSPISGHRSVSWYQQTPGQGLQFLFEYFSETQRNKGNFPGRFSGRQFSNSRSEMNVSTLELGDSALYLCASRRGHTEAFFGQGTRLTVV.

The chain uses TRBV5-1 and TRBJ2-3; 8 positions agree with TRBD2. CDR3 size: 15 residues. CDR1 is SGHRS, CDR2 YFSETQ, per germline. V shed 1 base and J 1 base; nucleotides not matched to a gene: 2. CDR3 sequence: CASSLPGLGTDTQYF. The DNA for the CDR3 is TGCGCCAGCAGCTTGCCGGGACTAGGCACAGATACGCAGTATTTT.

The chain links TRBV25-1 to TRBJ2-1; a weak D match, TRBD2 (6 bases). V was cut by 8 bases and J by 10 bases, with 15 bases left in between. Per the germline V gene, CDR1 is MGHDK and CDR2 is SYGVNS. The CDR3 loop spans 12 amino acids. The CDR3 sequence is CASSPSGREQFF. In nucleotides, the CDR3 is TGTGCCAGCTCGCCGTCGGGGAGGGAGCAGTTCTTC.

The CDR3, as DNA: TGCGCCAGCAGACCCAGGCCGGCCAAAAACATTCAGTACTTC. Protein sequence: CASRPRPAKNIQYF. This chain connects TRBV23-1 to TRBJ2-4, with D uncertain. TRBV23-1 is treated as an ORF (open reading frame) with a function not yet certain. The CDR3 is 14 amino acids. V was pared by 6 bases and J by 1 base, with 10 bases between.

In this sample, this clone turned up once. The chain combines TRBV5-4 with TRBJ2-1; 7 nucleotides line up with TRBD2. This CDR3 has 14 residues. The germline CDR1 and CDR2 sequences are SGHNT and YYREEE (reference sequence). V lost 4 bases and J lost 5; bases outside the gene matches: 6. DNA of the CDR3: TGTGCCAGCAGCGAGAGCGGACTAGACAATGAGCAGTTCTTC. Its protein product is CASSESGLDNEQFF.

In the case of this clone: Compared with germline, one end of the junction differs, possibly owing to a read error. This CDR3 reads CASSLGGQRAF. The CDR3 DNA reads as TGTGCCAGCAGCTTAGGAGGGCAGAGGGCCTTC. The rearrangement uses TRBV7-2 and TRBJ1-2; no firm D call. From germline, CDR1 is SGHTA and CDR2 FQGNSA. The CDR3 loop spans 11 amino acids. The variable domain in full, with the rest retrieved from reference TRBV7-2 and TRBJ1-2, is GAGVSQSPSNKVTEKGKDVELRCDPISGHTALYWYRQSLGQGLEFLIYFQGNSAPDKSGLPSDRFSAERTGGSVSTLTIQRTQQEDSAVYLCASSLGGQRAFGSGTRLTVV.

This clone was observed a handful of times. The rearrangement joins TRBV7-2 to TRBJ1-1, with D perhaps TRBD1 (5 bases). From germline, CDR1 is SGHTA and CDR2 FQGNSA. The CDR3 is 15 amino acids. V was shortened by 4 bases and J by 0 bases, with 12 bases between the two germline ends. This chain's CDR3 is CASSSQTALNTEAFF. The CDR3 nucleotides are TGTGCCAGCAGCTCCCAGACAGCCCTGAACACTGAAGCTTTCTTT.

The CDR3: CASSWGQSTEAFF. The CDR3 DNA follows: TGTGCCAGCAGCTGGGGACAGTCCACTGAAGCTTTCTTT. The V call is TRBV14, the J call TRBJ1-1, with 7 bases aligning to TRBD1. There are 13 residues in the CDR3. The V and J ends lost 5 bases and 4 bases, in that order; junction bases with no gene match: 4. Per the germline V gene, CDR1 is SGHDN and CDR2 is FVKESK.

CDR3 nucleotide sequence: TGTGCCAGCAGCTTAACGCGGGAGCCCCACAATGAGCAGTTCTTC. Protein: CASSLTREPHNEQFF. The genes are TRBV7-8 and TRBJ2-1, with 7 bases identical to TRBD2. Germline V gene lookup returns CDR1 SGHVS and CDR2 FQNEAQ. J gave up 5 bases and V 2 bases, and 6 bases lay outside the gene matches. This CDR3 region has 15 residues.

V is TRBV25-1 and J is TRBJ1-1; 7 nucleotides line up with TRBD1. Germline V gene sequence: CDR1 MGHDK, CDR2 SYGVNS. J was trimmed by 0 bases and V by 4 bases; bases with no gene match: 2. The length of the CDR3 is 14 residues. The CDR3 spells CASSAGTVNTEAFF. CDR3 nucleotide sequence: TGTGCCAGCAGTGCCGGGACAGTGAACACTGAAGCTTTCTTT.

This chain uses TRBV5-1 with TRBJ1-3; 7 bases fit TRBD1. The germline V gene has CDR1 SGHRS and CDR2 YFSETQ. V trimming: 0 bases; J trimming: 3 bases; junction bases outside the gene matches: 15. The CDR3 has 19 residues. The CDR3 loop is CASSLGPALETGNGNTIYF. The CDR3 nucleotides read TGCGCCAGCAGCTTGGGGCCCGCCCTGGAGACAGGGAATGGAAACACCATATATTTT.

The genes are TRBV6-5 and TRBJ1-5, with 7 nucleotides matching TRBD1. The germline V gene encodes CDR1 MNHEY and CDR2 SVGAGI. Unmatched junction bases numbered 8, after V lost 6 bases and J lost 6 bases. This CDR3 has 14 residues. CDR3 residues: CASRTVTGPQPQHF. CDR3 nucleotides: TGTGCCAGCAGGACCGTGACAGGGCCTCAGCCCCAGCATTTT.

The chain couples TRBV30 to TRBJ1-5, with 9 bases aligning to TRBD1. V was clipped by 5 bases and J by 4 bases; unmatched bases: 3. The CDR3 has 13 amino acids. In germline, CDR1 is GTSNPN, CDR2 SVGIG (reference sequence). This CDR3 reads CAWGTGTNQPQHF. In DNA form, the CDR3 reads TGTGCCTGGGGGACAGGGACAAATCAGCCCCAGCATTTT.

This chain links TRBV19 with TRBJ2-1; 7 positions agree with TRBD1. V was clipped by 8 bases and J by 1 base; unmatched bases: 5. The CDR3 covers 14 residues. Germline CDR1 and CDR2: LNHDA and SQIVND (reference sequence). The CDR3 DNA sequence: TGTGCCAGTGCAGACAGGGAGTCCTACAATGAGCAGTTCTTC. Amino acid sequence: CASADRESYNEQFF.

This clone was seen a few times. The V and J genes are TRBV19 and TRBJ1-6, with D possibly TRBD1 on 5 matching bases. The ends were cut back, 0 bases at V and 0 bases at J, with 9 bases in the middle. Germline values: CDR1 LNHDA, CDR2 SQIVND (reference sequence). The CDR3 has 17 amino acids. The CDR3 coding sequence is TGTGCCAGTAGTATAGATCGGGGGAGCTCCTATAATTCACCCCTCCACTTT. Translated, it gives CASSIDRGSSYNSPLHF.

V usage is TRBV6-1 and J usage is TRBJ2-5; D is perhaps TRBD1 (6 bases). The J call is in doubt because the DNA end fits TRBJ2-7 better. CDR3 length: 13 residues. Germline lookup yields CDR1 MNHNS and CDR2 SASEGT. CDR3 in amino acids: CASTGESSYEQYF. As DNA, the CDR3 is TGTGCCAGCACAGGGGAGAGCTCCTACGAGCAGTACTTC.

The chain uses TRBV1 and TRBJ2-3; TRBD2, the D gene given by the table, was not confirmed from the DNA. TRBV1 is a pseudogene segment. The CDR3 is 14 residues long. The CDR3 is CTSSQEPSADTQYF. In DNA form, the CDR3 reads TGCACCAGCAGCCAAGAGCCTAGCGCAGATACGCAGTATTTT.

This chain links TRBV5-1 with TRBJ2-3; D is perhaps TRBD2 (7 bases). V was shortened by 4 bases and J by 4 bases, with 16 bases between the two germline ends. The CDR3 totals 15 residues. The germline V gene encodes CDR1 SGHRS and CDR2 YFSETQ. This chain's CDR3 is CASSRGATGADTQYF. DNA for the CDR3: TGCGCCAGCAGCCGGGGGGCGACTGGCGCAGATACGCAGTATTTT.

This clone occurred a few times. This sequence joins TRBV7-3 and TRBJ2-1; possibly TRBD2 for D (6 bases). With 2 bases removed from V and 1 base from J, the gap between germline ends came to 12 bases. CDR1 is SGHTA and CDR2 is FQGTGA in the germline V gene. The CDR3 loop spans 16 amino acids. The CDR3, as DNA: TGTGCCAGCAGCTTACGTGGCGGGGAGTCCTACAATGAGCAGTTCTTC. Translation gives CASSLRGGESYNEQFF.